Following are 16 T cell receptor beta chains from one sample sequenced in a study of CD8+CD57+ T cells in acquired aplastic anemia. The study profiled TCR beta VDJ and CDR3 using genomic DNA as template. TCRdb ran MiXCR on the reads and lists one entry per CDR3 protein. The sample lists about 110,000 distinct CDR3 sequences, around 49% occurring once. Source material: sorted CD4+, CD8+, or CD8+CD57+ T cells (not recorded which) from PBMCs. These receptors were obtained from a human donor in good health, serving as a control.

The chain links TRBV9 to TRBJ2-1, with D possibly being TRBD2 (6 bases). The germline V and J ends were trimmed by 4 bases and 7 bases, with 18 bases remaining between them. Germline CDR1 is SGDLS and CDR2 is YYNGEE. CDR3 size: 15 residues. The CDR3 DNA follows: TGTGCCAGCAGCCTCACCGGGACTCCCTCTAATGAGCAGTTCTTC. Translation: CASSLTGTPSNEQFF.

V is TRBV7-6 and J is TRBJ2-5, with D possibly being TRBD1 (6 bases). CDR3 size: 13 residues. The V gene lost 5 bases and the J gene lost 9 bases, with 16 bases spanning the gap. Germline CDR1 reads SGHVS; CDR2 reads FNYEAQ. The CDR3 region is CASSMDRNQPQYF. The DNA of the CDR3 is TGTGCCAGCAGCATGGACAGAAATCAGCCCCAGTACTTC.

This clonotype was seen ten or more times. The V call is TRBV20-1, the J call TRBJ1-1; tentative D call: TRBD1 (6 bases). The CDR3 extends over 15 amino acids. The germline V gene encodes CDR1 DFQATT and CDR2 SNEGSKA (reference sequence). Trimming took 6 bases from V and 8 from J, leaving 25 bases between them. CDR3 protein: CSATTVLVGQLEAFF. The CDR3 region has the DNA TGCAGTGCAACAACCGTACTAGTGGGACAACTGGAAGCTTTCTTT.

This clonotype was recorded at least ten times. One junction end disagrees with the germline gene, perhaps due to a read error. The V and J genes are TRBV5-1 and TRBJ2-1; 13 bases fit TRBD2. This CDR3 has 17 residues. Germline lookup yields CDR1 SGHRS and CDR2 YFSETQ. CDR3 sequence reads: CVSSTLGTSGGAYEQFF. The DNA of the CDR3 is TGCGTCAGCAGCACCCTGGGTACTAGCGGGGGGGCATATGAGCAGTTCTTC.

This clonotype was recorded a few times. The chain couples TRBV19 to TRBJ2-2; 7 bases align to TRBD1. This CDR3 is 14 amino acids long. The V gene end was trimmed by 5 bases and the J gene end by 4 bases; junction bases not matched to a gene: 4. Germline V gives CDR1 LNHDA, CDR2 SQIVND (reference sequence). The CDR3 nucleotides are TGTGCCAGTAGTTGGGGACAGCCCACCGGGGAGCTGTTTTTT. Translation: CASSWGQPTGELFF.

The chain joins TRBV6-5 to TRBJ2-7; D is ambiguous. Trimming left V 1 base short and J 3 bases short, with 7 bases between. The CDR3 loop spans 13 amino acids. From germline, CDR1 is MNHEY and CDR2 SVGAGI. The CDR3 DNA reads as TGTGCCAGCAGTTACTTCTCGGGCTACGAGCAGTACTTC. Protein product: CASSYFSGYEQYF.

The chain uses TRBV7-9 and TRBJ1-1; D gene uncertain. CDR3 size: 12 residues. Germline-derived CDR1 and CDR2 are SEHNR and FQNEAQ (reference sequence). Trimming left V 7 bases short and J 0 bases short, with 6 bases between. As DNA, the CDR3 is TGTGCCAGCACGCAAATGAACACTGAAGCTTTCTTT. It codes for CASTQMNTEAFF.

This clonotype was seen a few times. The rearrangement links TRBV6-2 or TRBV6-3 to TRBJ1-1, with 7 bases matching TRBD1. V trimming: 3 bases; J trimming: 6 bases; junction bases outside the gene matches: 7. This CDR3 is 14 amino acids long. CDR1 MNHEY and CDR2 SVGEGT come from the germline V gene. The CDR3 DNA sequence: TGTGCCAGCAGTTATTCTGACAGGGAGGCTGAAGCTTTCTTT. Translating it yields CASSYSDREAEAFF.

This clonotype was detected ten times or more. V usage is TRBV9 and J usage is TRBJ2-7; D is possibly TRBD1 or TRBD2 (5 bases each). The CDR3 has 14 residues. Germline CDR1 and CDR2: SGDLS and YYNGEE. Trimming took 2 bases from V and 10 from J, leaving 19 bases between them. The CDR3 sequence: CASSVNNRDPTQYF. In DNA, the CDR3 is TGTGCCAGCAGCGTTAATAACCGGGACCCCACACAGTACTTC. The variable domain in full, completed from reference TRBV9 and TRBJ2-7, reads DSGVTQTPKHLITATGQRVTLRCSPRSGDLSVYWYQQSLDQGLQFLIQYYNGEERAKGNILERFSAQQFPDLHSELNLSSLELGDSALYFCASSVNNRDPTQYFGPGTRLTVT.

DNA of the CDR3: TGTGCCAGCAGCCCCCGACAGGGGTACACTGAAGCTTTCTTT. This sequence encodes CASSPRQGYTEAFF. The chain joins TRBV6-1 to TRBJ1-1, with 8 bases lining up with TRBD1. Germline V gene data show CDR1 as MNHNS and CDR2 as SASEGT. J was trimmed by 3 bases and V by 6 bases; bases with no gene match: 6. This CDR3 has 14 residues.

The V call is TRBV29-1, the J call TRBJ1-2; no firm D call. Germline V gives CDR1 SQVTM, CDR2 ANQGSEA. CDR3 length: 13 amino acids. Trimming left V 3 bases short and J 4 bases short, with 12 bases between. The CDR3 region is CSVDPTDLYGYTF. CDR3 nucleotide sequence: TGCAGCGTTGACCCTACCGACCTCTATGGCTACACCTTC.

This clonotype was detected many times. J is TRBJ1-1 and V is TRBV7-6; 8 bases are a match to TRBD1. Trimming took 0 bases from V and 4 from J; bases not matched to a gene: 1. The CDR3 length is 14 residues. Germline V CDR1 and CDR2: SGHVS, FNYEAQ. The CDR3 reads CASSLATGGTEAFF. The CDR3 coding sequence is TGTGCCAGCAGCTTAGCTACAGGGGGCACTGAAGCTTTCTTT.

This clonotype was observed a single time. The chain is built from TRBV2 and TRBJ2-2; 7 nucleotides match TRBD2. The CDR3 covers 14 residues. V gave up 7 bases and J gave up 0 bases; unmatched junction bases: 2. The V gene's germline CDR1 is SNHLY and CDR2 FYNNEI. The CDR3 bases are TGTGCCAGCATGGGGGGGACGAACACCGGGGAGCTGTTTTTT. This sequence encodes CASMGGTNTGELFF.

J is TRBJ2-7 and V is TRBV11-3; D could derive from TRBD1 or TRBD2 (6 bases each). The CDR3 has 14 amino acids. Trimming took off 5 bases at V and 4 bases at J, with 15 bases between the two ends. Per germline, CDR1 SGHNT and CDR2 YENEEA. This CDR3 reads CASSPSGASYEQYF. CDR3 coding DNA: TGTGCCAGCAGCCCCTCGGGGGCATCGTACGAGCAGTACTTC.

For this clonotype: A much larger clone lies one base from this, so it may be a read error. CDR3 sequence reads: CASSQRSDEKLFF. CDR3 nucleotide sequence: TGCGCCAGCAGCCAGAGGTCCGATGAAAAACTGTTTTTT. The V call is TRBV4-3, the J call TRBJ1-4, with unresolved D. CDR1 and CDR2 (germline): LGHNA, YSLEER. The CDR3 loop spans 13 amino acids. V shed 3 bases and J shed 6 bases, with 8 bases lying between them.

CDR3 residues: CASAPGQSSYEQYF. The DNA of the CDR3 is TGTGCCAGCGCCCCGGGACAGAGCTCCTACGAGCAGTACTTC. The chain links TRBV27 to TRBJ2-7, with 7 bases that match TRBD1. V shed 8 bases, J shed 0 bases, and the junction held 7 bases outside the gene matches. Looked up from germline, CDR1 is MNHEY and CDR2 is SMNVEV (reference sequence). There are 14 residues in the CDR3.